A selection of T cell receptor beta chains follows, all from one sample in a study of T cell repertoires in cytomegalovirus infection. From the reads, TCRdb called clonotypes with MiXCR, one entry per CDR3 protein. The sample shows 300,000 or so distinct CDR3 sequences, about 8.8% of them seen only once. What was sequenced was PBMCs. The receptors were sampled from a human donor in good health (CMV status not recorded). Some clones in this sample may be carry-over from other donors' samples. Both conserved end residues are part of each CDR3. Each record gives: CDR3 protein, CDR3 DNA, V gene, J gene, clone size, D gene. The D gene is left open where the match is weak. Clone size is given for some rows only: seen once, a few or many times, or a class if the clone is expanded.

CASSSTGGINQPQHF,TGTGCCAGCAGTTCAACAGGGGGGATAAATCAGCCCCAGCATTTT,TRBV6-1,TRBJ1-5,few,TRBD1
CASSERLISGGNNEQFF,TGTGCCAGCAGTGAACGCTTGATTAGCGGGGGCAACAATGAGCAGTTCTTC,TRBV2,TRBJ2-1,many,TRBD2
CASSVLLLADYNEQFF,TGTGCCAGCAGCGTCCTGTTACTAGCAGACTACAATGAGCAGTTCTTC,TRBV7-9,TRBJ2-1,many,NA
CASSQGAGWNKETQYF,TGCGCCAGCAGCCAAGGGGCAGGCTGGAACAAAGAGACCCAGTACTTC,TRBV4-3,TRBJ2-5,many,NA
CASSLGPQNTEAFF,TGTGCCAGCAGTTTGGGACCCCAGAACACTGAAGCTTTCTTT,TRBV12-3/TRBV12-4,TRBJ1-1,many,NA
CASAAPSTDTQYF,TGTGCCAGCGCCGCGCCTAGCACAGATACGCAGTATTTT,TRBV28,TRBJ2-3,many,NA
CASTTALNTGELFF,TGTGCCAGCACCACCGCCCTGAACACCGGGGAGCTGTTTTTT,TRBV6-2/TRBV6-3,TRBJ2-2,many,NA
CSAREQGISNQPQHF,TGCAGTGCTAGAGAACAGGGAATTAGCAATCAGCCCCAGCATTTT,TRBV20-1,TRBJ1-5,many,NA
CASSLRTLTNTGELFF,TGCGCCAGCAGCCTTAGAACTCTTACGAACACCGGGGAGCTGTTTTTT,TRBV5-1,TRBJ2-2,NA,NA
CSARLAGGTGELFF,TGCAGTGCTAGACTAGCGGGTGGAACCGGGGAGCTGTTTTTT,TRBV20-1,TRBJ2-2,NA,TRBD2
CASSPRGASTNEKLFF,TGTGCCAGCAGCCCAAGGGGGGCCTCAACTAATGAAAAACTGTTTTTT,TRBV7-9,TRBJ1-4,many,NA
CSAPGQGGRTDTQYF,TGCAGCGCCCCAGGACAGGGCGGGAGGACAGATACGCAGTATTTT,TRBV29-1,TRBJ2-3,many,NA
CSLTRDINQPQHF,TGCAGTCTTACCCGGGACATAAATCAGCCCCAGCATTTT,TRBV20-1,TRBJ1-5,few,NA
CASNLGLAGDTQYF,TGTGCCAGTAACCTGGGACTAGCGGGCGATACGCAGTATTTT,TRBV19,TRBJ2-3,NA,TRBD2
CASPFPSSGANVLTF,TGTGCCAGCCCATTCCCCAGCTCTGGGGCCAACGTCCTGACTTTC,TRBV28,TRBJ2-6,many,NA
CASIRRMNTGELFF,TGTGCCAGCATCCGAAGGATGAACACCGGGGAGCTGTTTTTT,TRBV6-5,TRBJ2-2,NA,NA
CASSLVGGALTDTQYF,TGTGCCAGCAGCTTAGTTGGGGGGGCACTCACAGATACGCAGTATTTT,TRBV7-6,TRBJ2-3,NA,NA
CASSQGGITADTQYF,TGTGCCAGCAGCCAAGGTGGAATCACGGCAGATACGCAGTATTTT,TRBV14,TRBJ2-3,many,NA
CASSSTGDNGGYTF,TGTGCCAGCAGTTCAACCGGGGACAACGGGGGCTACACCTTC,TRBV27,TRBJ1-2,many,NA
CSAREVRDSQYNEQFF,TGCAGTGCTAGAGAGGTCCGGGACTCCCAATACAATGAGCAGTTCTTC,TRBV20-1,TRBJ2-1,NA,NA
CSARDSGGLGEKLFF,TGCAGTGCTAGAGATTCGGGCGGCCTTGGGGAAAAACTGTTTTTT,TRBV20-1,TRBJ1-4,few,NA
CASSFNTGELFF,TGTGCCAGCAGCTTTAACACCGGGGAGCTGTTTTTT,TRBV7-8,TRBJ2-2,many,NA
CSARSSGGLVGSYNSPLHF,TGCAGTGCTAGATCTTCAGGTGGACTTGTGGGCTCCTATAATTCACCCCTCCACTTT,TRBV20-1,TRBJ1-6,NA,NA
CATGTSFQETQYF,TGTGCCACCGGGACCTCCTTCCAAGAGACCCAGTACTTC,TRBV28,TRBJ2-5,many,NA
CATAGPSTDTQYF,TGTGCCACCGCGGGGCCCAGCACAGATACGCAGTATTTT,TRBV28,TRBJ2-3,few,NA
CASSHPRSGRGQPQHF,TGTGCCAGCAGCCACCCCCGATCAGGGCGCGGGCAGCCCCAGCATTTT,TRBV14,TRBJ1-5,NA,NA